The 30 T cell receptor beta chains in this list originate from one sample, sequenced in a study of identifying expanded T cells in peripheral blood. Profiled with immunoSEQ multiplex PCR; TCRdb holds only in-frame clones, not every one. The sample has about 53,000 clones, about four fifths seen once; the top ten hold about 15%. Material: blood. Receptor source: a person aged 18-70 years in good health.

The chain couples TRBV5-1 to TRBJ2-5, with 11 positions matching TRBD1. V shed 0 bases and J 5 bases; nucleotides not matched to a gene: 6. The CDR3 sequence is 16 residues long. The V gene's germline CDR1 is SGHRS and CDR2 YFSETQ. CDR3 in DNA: TGCGCCAGCAGCTTGGATGGGACAGGGGGAGGGGAGACCCAGTACTTC. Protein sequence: CASSLDGTGGGETQYF.

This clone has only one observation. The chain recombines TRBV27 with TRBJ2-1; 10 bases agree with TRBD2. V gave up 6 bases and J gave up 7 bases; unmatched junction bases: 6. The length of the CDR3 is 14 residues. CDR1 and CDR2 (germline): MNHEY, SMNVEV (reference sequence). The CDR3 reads CASSLAGAWNEQFF. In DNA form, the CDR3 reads TGTGCCAGCAGCCTAGCGGGGGCTTGGAATGAGCAGTTCTTC.

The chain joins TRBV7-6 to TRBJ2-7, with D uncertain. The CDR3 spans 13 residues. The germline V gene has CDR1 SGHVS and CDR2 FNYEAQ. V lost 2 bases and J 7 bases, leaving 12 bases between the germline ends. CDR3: CASSLYRATEQYF. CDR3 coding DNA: TGTGCCAGCAGCTTATACCGGGCTACGGAGCAGTACTTC.

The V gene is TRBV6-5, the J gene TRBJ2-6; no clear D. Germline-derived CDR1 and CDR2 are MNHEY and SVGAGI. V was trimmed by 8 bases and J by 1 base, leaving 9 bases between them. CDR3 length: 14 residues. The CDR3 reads CASRLGSGANVLTF. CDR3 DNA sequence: TGTGCCAGCCGATTAGGATCTGGGGCCAACGTCCTGACTTTC.

Here the CDR3 reads CASSFRSLVMGVNTGELFF. CDR3 nucleotides: TGTGCCAGTAGTTTCAGGAGCTTGGTAATGGGGGTGAACACCGGGGAGCTGTTTTTT. The chain recombines TRBV19 with TRBJ2-2; D is possibly TRBD1 or TRBD2 (5 bases each). Per the germline V gene, CDR1 is LNHDA and CDR2 is SQIVND (reference sequence). V was shortened by 5 bases and J by 1 base, with 23 bases between the two germline ends. The CDR3 length is 19 residues.

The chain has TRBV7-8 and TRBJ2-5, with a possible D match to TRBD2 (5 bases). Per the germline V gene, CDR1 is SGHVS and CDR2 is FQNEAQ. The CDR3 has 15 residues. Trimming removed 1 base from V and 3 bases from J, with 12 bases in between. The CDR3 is CASSLGRLGKETQYF. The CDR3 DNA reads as TGTGCCAGCAGCTTAGGGAGGTTGGGGAAAGAGACCCAGTACTTC.

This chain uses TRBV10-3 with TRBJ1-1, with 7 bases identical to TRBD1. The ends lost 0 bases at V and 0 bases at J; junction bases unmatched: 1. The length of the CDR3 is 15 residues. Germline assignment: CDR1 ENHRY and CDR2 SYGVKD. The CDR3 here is CAISESTGMNTEAFF. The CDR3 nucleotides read TGTGCCATCAGTGAGTCGACAGGGATGAACACTGAAGCTTTCTTT.

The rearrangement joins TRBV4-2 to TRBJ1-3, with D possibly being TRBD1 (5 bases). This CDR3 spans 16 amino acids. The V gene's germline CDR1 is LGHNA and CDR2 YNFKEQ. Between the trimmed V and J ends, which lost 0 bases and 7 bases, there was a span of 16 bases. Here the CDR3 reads CASSQDPGRGWNTIYF. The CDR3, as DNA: TGTGCCAGCAGCCAAGATCCGGGGCGCGGTTGGAACACCATATATTTT.

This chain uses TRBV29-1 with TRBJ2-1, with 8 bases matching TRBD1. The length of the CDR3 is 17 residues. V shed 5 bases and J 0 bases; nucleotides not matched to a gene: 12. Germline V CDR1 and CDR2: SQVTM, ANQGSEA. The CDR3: CSVKGQGIGLSYNEQFF. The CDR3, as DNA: TGCAGCGTTAAAGGACAGGGAATAGGGCTCTCCTACAATGAGCAGTTCTTC.

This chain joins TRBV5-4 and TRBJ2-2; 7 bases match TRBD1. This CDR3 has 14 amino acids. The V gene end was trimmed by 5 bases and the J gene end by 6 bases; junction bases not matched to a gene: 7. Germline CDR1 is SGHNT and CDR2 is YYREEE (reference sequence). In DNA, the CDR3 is TGTGCCAGCAGTCAAGACAGGGTTCCCGGGGAGCTGTTTTTT. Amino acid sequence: CASSQDRVPGELFF.

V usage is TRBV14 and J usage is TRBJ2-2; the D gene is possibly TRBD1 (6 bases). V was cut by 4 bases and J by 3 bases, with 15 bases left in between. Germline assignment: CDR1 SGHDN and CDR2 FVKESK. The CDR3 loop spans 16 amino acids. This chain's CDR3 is CASSPFQGLDTGELFF. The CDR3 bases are TGTGCCAGCAGCCCCTTTCAGGGGCTTGACACCGGGGAGCTGTTTTTT.

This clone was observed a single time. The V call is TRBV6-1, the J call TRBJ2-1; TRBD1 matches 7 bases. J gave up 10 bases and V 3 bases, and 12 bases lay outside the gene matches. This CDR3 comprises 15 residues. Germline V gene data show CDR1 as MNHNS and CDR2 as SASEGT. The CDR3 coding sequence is TGTGCCAGCAGTGAGCCCCGCGTTACAGGGGTGGAGCAGTTCTTC. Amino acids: CASSEPRVTGVEQFF.

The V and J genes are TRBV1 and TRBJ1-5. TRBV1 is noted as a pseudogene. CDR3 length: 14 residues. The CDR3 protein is CTSSHPFRYQPQHF. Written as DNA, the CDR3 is TGCACCAGCAGCCACCCCTTTAGATATCAGCCCCAGCATTTT.

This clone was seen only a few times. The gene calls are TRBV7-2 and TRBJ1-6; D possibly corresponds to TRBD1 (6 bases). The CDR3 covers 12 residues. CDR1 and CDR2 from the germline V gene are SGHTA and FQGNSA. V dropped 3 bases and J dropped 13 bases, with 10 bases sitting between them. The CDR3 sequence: CASSFWGLPLHF. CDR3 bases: TGTGCCAGCAGCTTCTGGGGGCTGCCCCTCCACTTT.

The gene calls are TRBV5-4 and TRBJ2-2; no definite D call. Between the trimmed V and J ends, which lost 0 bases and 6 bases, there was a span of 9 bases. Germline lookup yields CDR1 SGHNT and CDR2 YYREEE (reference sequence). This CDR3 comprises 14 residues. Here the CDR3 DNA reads TGTGCCAGCAGCTTGGACTCGGCAGCCGGGGAGCTGTTTTTT. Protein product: CASSLDSAAGELFF.

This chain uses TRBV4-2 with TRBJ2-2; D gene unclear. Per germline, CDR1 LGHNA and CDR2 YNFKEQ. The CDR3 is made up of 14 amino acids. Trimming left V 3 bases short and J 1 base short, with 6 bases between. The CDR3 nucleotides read TGTGCCAGCAGCCATAATAGGAACACCGGGGAGCTGTTTTTT. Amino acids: CASSHNRNTGELFF.

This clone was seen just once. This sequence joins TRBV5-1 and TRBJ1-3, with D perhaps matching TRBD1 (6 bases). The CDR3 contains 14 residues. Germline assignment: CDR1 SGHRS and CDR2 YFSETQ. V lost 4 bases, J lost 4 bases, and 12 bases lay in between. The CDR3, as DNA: TGCGCCAGCAGCCCCGGGACACCCGGAAACACCATATATTTT. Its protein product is CASSPGTPGNTIYF.

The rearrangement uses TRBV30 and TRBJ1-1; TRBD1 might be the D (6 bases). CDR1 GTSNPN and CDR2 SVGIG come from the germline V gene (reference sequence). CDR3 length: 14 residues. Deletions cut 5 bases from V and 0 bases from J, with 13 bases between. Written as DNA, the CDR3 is TGTGCCTGGGGAAGGGGGAACATGAACACTGAAGCTTTCTTT. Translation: CAWGRGNMNTEAFF.

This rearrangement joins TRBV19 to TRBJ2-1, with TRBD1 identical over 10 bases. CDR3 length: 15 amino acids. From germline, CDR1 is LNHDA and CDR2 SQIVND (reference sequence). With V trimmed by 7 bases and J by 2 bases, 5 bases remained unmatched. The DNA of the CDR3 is TGTGCCAGTACTGACAGGGGGCGCGCCTACAATGAGCAGTTCTTC. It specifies CASTDRGRAYNEQFF.

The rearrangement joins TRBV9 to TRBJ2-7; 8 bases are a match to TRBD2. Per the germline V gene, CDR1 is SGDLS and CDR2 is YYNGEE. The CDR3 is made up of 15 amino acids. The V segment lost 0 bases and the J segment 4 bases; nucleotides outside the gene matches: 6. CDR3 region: CASSVGSGKNYEQYF. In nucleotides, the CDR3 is TGTGCCAGCAGCGTAGGTAGCGGGAAAAATTACGAGCAGTACTTC.

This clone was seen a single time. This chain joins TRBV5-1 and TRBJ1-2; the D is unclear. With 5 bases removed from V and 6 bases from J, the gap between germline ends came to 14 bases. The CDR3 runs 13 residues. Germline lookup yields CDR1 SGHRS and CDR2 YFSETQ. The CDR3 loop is CASRDPRIDGYTF. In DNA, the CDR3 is TGCGCCAGCAGAGACCCTCGTATCGATGGCTACACCTTC. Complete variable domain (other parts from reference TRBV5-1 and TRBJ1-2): KAGVTQTPRYLIKTRGQQVTLSCSPISGHRSVSWYQQTPGQGLQFLFEYFSETQRNKGNFPGRFSGRQFSNSRSEMNVSTLELGDSALYLCASRDPRIDGYTFGSGTRLTVV.

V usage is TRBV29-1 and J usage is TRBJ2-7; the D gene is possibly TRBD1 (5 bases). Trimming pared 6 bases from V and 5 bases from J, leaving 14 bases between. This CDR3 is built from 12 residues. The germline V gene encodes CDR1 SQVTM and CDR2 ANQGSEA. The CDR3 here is CSVNTGGNEQYF. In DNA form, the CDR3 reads TGCAGCGTAAACACAGGTGGAAACGAGCAGTACTTC.

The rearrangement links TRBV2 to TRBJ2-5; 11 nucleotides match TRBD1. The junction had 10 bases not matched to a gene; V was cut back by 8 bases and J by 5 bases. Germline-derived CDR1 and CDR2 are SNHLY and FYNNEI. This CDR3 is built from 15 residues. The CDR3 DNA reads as TGTGCCAGCCCCCGGGACAGGGGGTTGAGGGAGACCCAGTACTTC. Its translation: CASPRDRGLRETQYF.

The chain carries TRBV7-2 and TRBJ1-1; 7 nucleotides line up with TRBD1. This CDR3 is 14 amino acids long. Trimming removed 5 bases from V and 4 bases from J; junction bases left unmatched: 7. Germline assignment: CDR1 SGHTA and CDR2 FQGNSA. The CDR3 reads CASSRDRARTEAFF. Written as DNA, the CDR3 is TGTGCCAGCAGCAGAGACAGGGCGCGCACTGAAGCTTTCTTT.

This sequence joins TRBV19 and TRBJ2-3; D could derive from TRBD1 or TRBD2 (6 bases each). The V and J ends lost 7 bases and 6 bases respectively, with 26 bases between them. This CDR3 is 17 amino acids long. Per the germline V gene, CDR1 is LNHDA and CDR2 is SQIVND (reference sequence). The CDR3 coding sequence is TGTGCCAGTAACACAGGGCAGCGGGCCCTAGGTCGGGATACGCAGTATTTT. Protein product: CASNTGQRALGRDTQYF.

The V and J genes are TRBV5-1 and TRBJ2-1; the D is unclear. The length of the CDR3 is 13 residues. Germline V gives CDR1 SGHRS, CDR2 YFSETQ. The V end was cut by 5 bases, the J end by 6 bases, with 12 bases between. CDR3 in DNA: TGCGCCAGCAGTGGATTGACGAGCAATGAGCAGTTCTTC. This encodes CASSGLTSNEQFF.

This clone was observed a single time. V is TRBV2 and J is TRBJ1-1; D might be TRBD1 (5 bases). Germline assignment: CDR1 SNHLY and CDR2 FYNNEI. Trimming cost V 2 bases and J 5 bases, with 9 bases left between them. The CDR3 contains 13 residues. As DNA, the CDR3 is TGTGCCAGCAGTGAACTGGAGGGGACTGAAGCTTTCTTT. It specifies CASSELEGTEAFF. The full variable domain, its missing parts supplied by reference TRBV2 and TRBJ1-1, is EPEVTQTPSHQVTQMGQEVILRCVPISNHLYFYWYRQILGQKVEFLVSFYNNEISEKSEIFDDQFSVERPDGSNFTLKIRSTKLEDSAMYFCASSELEGTEAFFGQGTRLTVV.

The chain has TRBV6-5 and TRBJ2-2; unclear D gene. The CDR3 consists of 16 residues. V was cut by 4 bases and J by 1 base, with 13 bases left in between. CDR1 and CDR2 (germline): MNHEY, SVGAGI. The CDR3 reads CASSSTVPLNTGELFF. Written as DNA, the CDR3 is TGTGCCAGCAGTTCCACGGTACCTTTGAACACCGGGGAGCTGTTTTTT.

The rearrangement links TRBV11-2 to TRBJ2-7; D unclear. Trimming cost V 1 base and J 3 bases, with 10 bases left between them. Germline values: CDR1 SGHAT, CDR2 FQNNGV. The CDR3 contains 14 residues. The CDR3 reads CASSLAGADYEQYV. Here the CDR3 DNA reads TGTGCCAGCAGCTTAGCTGGCGCCGACTACGAGCAGTACGTC.

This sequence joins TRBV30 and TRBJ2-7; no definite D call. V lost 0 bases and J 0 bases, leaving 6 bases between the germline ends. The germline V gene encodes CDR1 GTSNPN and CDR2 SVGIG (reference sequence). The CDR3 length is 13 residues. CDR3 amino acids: CAWSVGSSYEQYF. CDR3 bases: TGTGCCTGGAGTGTAGGAAGCTCCTACGAGCAGTACTTC.